A single sample is the source of the 11 T cell receptor beta chains below, sequenced in a study of metastatic and nonmetastatic thyroid tumors. Thyroid surgery had not been preceded by any treatment in any patient. TCRdb reprocessed the PCR reads via MiXCR. The profile shows some 34,000 clones, about 17% of them singletons. Sequenced input: blood. The receptors derive from a female donor with papillary thyroid cancer or a benign thyroid nodule (not recorded which). Some clones in this sample may be carry-over from other donors' samples.

This clone showed up many times. The gene calls are TRBV3-1 and TRBJ2-7; no clear D gene. The CDR3 sequence is 12 residues long. V lost 3 bases and J 4 bases, leaving 7 bases between the germline ends. Germline V gives CDR1 LGHDT, CDR2 YNNKEL (reference sequence). The CDR3 here is CASSHDSYEQYF. The CDR3 region has the DNA TGTGCCAGCAGCCACGACTCATACGAGCAGTACTTC.

This clone was recorded a few times. Mismatch with germline at one junction end may stem from a read error. V usage is TRBV27 and J usage is TRBJ2-7; no clear D gene. Germline CDR1 is MNHEY and CDR2 is SMNVEV (reference sequence). The CDR3 contains 14 residues. The CDR3 sequence: CASEPSVNPYEQYF. The DNA of the CDR3 is TGTGCCAGCGAACCTTCGGTGAACCCCTACGAGCAATACTTC.

This clone was found many times. V usage is TRBV18 and J usage is TRBJ1-1; D gene unclear. The length of the CDR3 is 15 residues. Germline CDR1 reads KGHSH; CDR2 reads LQKENI. V lost 3 bases and J lost 0, with 11 bases in between. CDR3 protein: CASSPTTRMNTEAFF. The CDR3 DNA reads as TGTGCCAGCTCACCGACTACCCGGATGAACACTGAAGCTTTCTTT.

The gene calls are TRBV5-1 and TRBJ1-6; no clear D gene. The CDR3 has 14 residues. Germline V gene sequence: CDR1 SGHRS, CDR2 YFSETQ. V shed 4 bases and J shed 8 bases, with 13 bases lying between them. The CDR3 protein is CASSVGTEDSPLHF. As DNA, the CDR3 is TGCGCCAGCAGCGTGGGTACAGAGGATTCACCCCTCCACTTT.

The sample holds a few counts of this clone. Just one base apart from a much larger clone, this may be a read error. The J gene is TRBJ2-1, the V gene TRBV29-1; no reliable D call. The CDR3 covers 12 residues. Trimming shortened V by 4 bases and J by 6 bases, and 10 bases separated the two germline ends. Germline V CDR1 and CDR2: SQVTM, ANQGSEA. CDR3 loop: CSVALMGNEQFF. In DNA form, the CDR3 reads TGCAGCGTTGCCCTTATGGGCAATGAGCAGTTCTTC.

A note on this clone: Other DNA sequences from this sample encode an identical CDR3 as well. The CDR3 bases are TGCGCCAGCAGCTCTAAGGGGGGAGCGGCCTATGGCTACACCTTC. It translates to CASSSKGGAAYGYTF. This chain connects TRBV5-1 to TRBJ1-2, with TRBD1 as a possible D gene (6 bases). Trimming cost V 3 bases and J 4 bases, with 16 bases left between them. This CDR3 is 15 amino acids long. CDR1 SGHRS and CDR2 YFSETQ come from the germline V gene.

This clone was seen only a few times. A single base separates this from a much larger clone, so it may be a read error. DNA of the CDR3: TGTGCCAGCAGCCGGACTAGCGGGGGTTTGGAGACCCAGTACTTC. This translates into CASSRTSGGLETQYF. The chain recombines TRBV5-6 with TRBJ2-5; 13 bases are a match to TRBD2. The CDR3 is made up of 15 amino acids. Germline V lookup: CDR1 SGHDT, CDR2 YYEEEE. V dropped 4 bases and J dropped 5; count of bases not matched to a gene: 5.

This clone is medium-sized by share. This sample includes further DNA sequences coding for the same CDR3. The chain recombines TRBV27 with TRBJ2-7; TRBD1 aligns across 10 bases. Per germline, CDR1 MNHEY and CDR2 SMNVEV (reference sequence). The CDR3 totals 15 residues. Trimming at V came to 6 bases and at J to 2 bases, leaving 7 bases not matched to a gene. Here the CDR3 reads CASRAGTGAPYEQYF. For the CDR3, the DNA is TGTGCCAGCAGGGCGGGGACAGGGGCGCCCTACGAGCAGTACTTC.

The rearrangement uses TRBV11-2 and TRBJ2-5, with 10 bases matching TRBD2. Germline-derived CDR1 and CDR2 are SGHAT and FQNNGV. V lost 3 bases and J lost 5; bases outside the gene matches: 15. This CDR3 region has 18 residues. CDR3 nucleotides: TGTGCCAGCAGCTTGGGGGAGCGGGGGGGCGGCCTAGGCGAGACCCAGTACTTC. Protein sequence: CASSLGERGGGLGETQYF.

This clone was detected only a few times. A read error may explain this, as a much larger clone is one base away. The chain employs TRBV9 and TRBJ2-5; perhaps TRBD2 as D (5 bases). CDR1 SGDLS and CDR2 YYNGEE come from the germline V gene. The CDR3 runs 12 residues. The DNA for the CDR3 is TGTACCAGCAGCGGCCTCCAAGAGACCCAGTACTTC. It is translated as CTSSGLQETQYF. The full variable domain, in which reference TRBV9 and TRBJ2-5 provide the parts outside the CDR3, is DSGVTQTPKHLITATGQRVTLRCSPRSGDLSVYWYQQSLDQGLQFLIQYYNGEERAKGNILERFSAQQFPDLHSELNLSSLELGDSALYFCTSSGLQETQYFGPGTRLLVL.

This clone was seen repeatedly, ten times or more. This could be a read error, since a much larger clone is one nucleotide away. V usage is TRBV4-1 and J usage is TRBJ2-7, with D possibly TRBD1 on 6 matching bases. V was pared by 1 base and J by 3 bases, with 19 bases between. CDR3 length: 17 amino acids. Germline V gene sequence: CDR1 MGHRA, CDR2 YSYEKL. The CDR3 sequence: CASSQVHLKTGSYEQYF. The CDR3 nucleotides read TGCGCCAGCAGCCAAGTCCACCTCAAGACAGGCAGCTACGAGCAGTACTTC.